This T cell receptor (beta chain) is from a study of blood T cell repertoires in COVID-19. In Seattle, patients joined the study during active infection and were tracked longitudinally. In the source study's methods: By means of reference gene primer amplification, nucleated cell counts were estimated. Using immunoSEQ multiplex PCR, the repertoire was profiled, and TCRdb retains in-frame clones only, with some absent. V and J calls and clone size are as listed in that table; D and trimming were resolved from the DNA. The sample yields hundreds of thousands of clones, around nine tenths seen once. The V and J ends lost 1 base and 7 bases, in that order; junction bases with no gene match: 8. Germline values: CDR1 KGHSH, CDR2 LQKENI. The CDR3 runs 16 residues.

Sequenced: peripheral blood. The genes are TRBV18 and TRBJ2-1, with 9 bases that match TRBD2. The clonotype originates from a woman between 65 and 79 years old with COVID-19, enrolled during active disease. The CDR3 nucleotides read TGTGCCAGCTCACCACACCCGGGCGGGGGGGCGAATGAGCAGTTCTTC. Residues: CASSPHPGGGANEQFF. Together with reference TRBV18 and TRBJ2-1, the CDR3 gives the full variable domain: NAGVMQNPRHLVRRRGQEARLRCSPMKGHSHVYWYRQLPEEGLKFMVYLQKENIIDESGMPKERFSAEFPKEGPSILRIQQVVRGDSAAYFCASSPHPGGGANEQFFGPGTRLTVL.